This paragraph reports one TCR beta chain. As yet, its antigen is unknown. The data belong to a study of OX40 agonist ivuxolimab in advanced cancers. Findings and caveats of the study: Both blood CD4+ and CD8+ T cells showed clonal growth by week 6 at 0.1 to 3.0 mg/kg.

Produced via immunoSEQ multiplex PCR; TCRdb's table is partial and in-frame only. Of 13,000 or so clones listed, approximately 78% are singletons. This CDR3 has 16 amino acids. Trimming stripped 5 bases from V and 4 bases from J, with 21 bases between. Germline V lookup: CDR1 SEHNR, CDR2 FQNEAQ (reference sequence). The specimen was CD4+ or CD8+ T cells sorted from blood, collected in a trial of the OX40 agonist ivuxolimab. This TCR came from an adult with an advanced solid tumor such as melanoma, head and neck, liver or kidney cancer. The rearrangement links TRBV7-9 to TRBJ2-7; tentative D call: TRBD1 (6 bases). CDR3 sequence: CASSASSGPGAYEQYF. CDR3 DNA: TGTGCCAGCAGCGCCTCCTCGGGGCCAGGGGCATACGAGCAGTACTTC.